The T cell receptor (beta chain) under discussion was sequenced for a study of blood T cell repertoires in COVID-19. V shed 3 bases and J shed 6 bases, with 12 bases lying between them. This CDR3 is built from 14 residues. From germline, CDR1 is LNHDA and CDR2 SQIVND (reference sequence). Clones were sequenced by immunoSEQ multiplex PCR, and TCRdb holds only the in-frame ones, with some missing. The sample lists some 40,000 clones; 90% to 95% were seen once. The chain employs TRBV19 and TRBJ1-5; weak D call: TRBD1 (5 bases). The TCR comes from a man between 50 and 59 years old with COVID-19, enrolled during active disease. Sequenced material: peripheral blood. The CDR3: CASSIGRVPQPQHF. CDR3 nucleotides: TGTGCCAGTAGTATCGGCAGGGTCCCTCAGCCCCAGCATTTT.